These 18 T cell receptor beta chains originate from one sample sequenced in a study of T cell changes during pregnancy in multiple sclerosis. Some clones are missing from TCRdb's copy, which holds only in-frame ones; the method was immunoSEQ multiplex PCR. The sample shows around 73,000 clones, 80% to 95% of them seen only once. The input for sequencing was peripheral blood, taken in the third trimester of pregnancy. These receptors came from a female donor in good health, enrolled as a control in a pregnancy study.

This clone was seen a handful of times. The chain carries TRBV18 and TRBJ1-1, with 7 bases that match TRBD1. Germline assignment: CDR1 KGHSH and CDR2 LQKENI. The V and J ends lost 4 bases and 7 bases, in that order; junction bases with no gene match: 3. This CDR3 is built from 12 residues. The CDR3 DNA is TGTGCCAGCTCACGAGGACAGGATGAAGCTTTCTTT. Residues: CASSRGQDEAFF.

The genes are TRBV5-1 and TRBJ2-7, with 14 positions matching TRBD2. The trim removed 4 bases at V and 0 bases at J, leaving 3 bases unmatched. This CDR3 region has 16 residues. CDR1 and CDR2 from the germline V gene are SGHRS and YFSETQ. CDR3 sequence reads: CASSRTSGRTSYEQYF. The CDR3 coding sequence is TGCGCCAGCAGCCGGACTAGCGGGAGGACCTCCTACGAGCAGTACTTC.

The J gene is TRBJ1-6, the V gene TRBV27, with TRBD1 identical over 9 bases. CDR1 is MNHEY and CDR2 is SMNVEV in the germline V gene (reference sequence). V lost 3 bases and J lost 10; bases outside the gene matches: 13. The CDR3 runs to 17 residues. CDR3 sequence: CASSFDFTGTGNSPLHF. As DNA, the CDR3 is TGTGCCAGCAGTTTCGATTTTACCGGGACAGGGAACTCACCCCTCCACTTT.

The V call is TRBV11-2, the J call TRBJ1-3, with D hard to call. The germline CDR1 and CDR2 sequences are SGHAT and FQNNGV. The CDR3 has 12 residues. With 1 base removed from V and 8 bases from J, the gap between germline ends came to 6 bases. The CDR3, as DNA: TGTGCCAGCAGCTTAGTGGCGGACACCATATATTTT. Protein product: CASSLVADTIYF.

The rearrangement uses TRBV5-8 and TRBJ2-1; TRBD2 is a possible D gene (5 bases). Germline V lookup: CDR1 SGHTS, CDR2 YDEGEE. The V end lost 7 bases, the J end lost 7 bases, and 18 bases lay between the germline ends. The CDR3 covers 14 residues. The chain's CDR3 is CASGLWESGNEQFF. CDR3 nucleotides: TGTGCCAGCGGGTTATGGGAGTCTGGAAATGAGCAGTTCTTC. The full variable domain, with the rest looked up from reference TRBV5-8 and TRBJ2-1, is EAGVTQSPTHLIKTRGQQATLRCSPISGHTSVYWYQQALGLGLQFLLWYDEGEERNRGNFPPRFSGRQFPNYSSELNVNALELEDSALYLCASGLWESGNEQFFGPGTRLTVL.

The CDR3 reads CASSSNRITGGSLATEAFF. The CDR3 nucleotides are TGTGCCAGCAGCTCAAACAGAATAACAGGGGGCTCTTTGGCCACTGAAGCTTTCTTT. This chain connects TRBV7-9 to TRBJ1-1; 9 positions agree with TRBD1. The CDR3 covers 19 residues. The ends lost 4 bases at V and 4 bases at J; junction bases unmatched: 19. CDR1 is SEHNR, CDR2 FQNEAQ, per germline (reference sequence).

The chain joins TRBV18 to TRBJ2-3; TRBD2 is a possible D gene (6 bases). This CDR3 is built from 15 residues. Germline V gene data show CDR1 as KGHSH and CDR2 as LQKENI. Trimming took 2 bases from V and 4 from J, leaving 13 bases between them. DNA of the CDR3: TGTGCCAGCTCACCAGGGGGACGGAGGGCAGATACGCAGTATTTT. Encoded protein: CASSPGGRRADTQYF. Combining the CDR3 with reference TRBV18 and TRBJ2-3 gives the whole variable domain NAGVMQNPRHLVRRRGQEARLRCSPMKGHSHVYWYRQLPEEGLKFMVYLQKENIIDESGMPKERFSAEFPKEGPSILRIQQVVRGDSAAYFCASSPGGRRADTQYFGPGTRLTVL.

V gene TRBV5-1 combines with J gene TRBJ2-1, with 9 positions matching TRBD1. Germline V gene lookup returns CDR1 SGHRS and CDR2 YFSETQ. The CDR3 loop spans 15 amino acids. With 4 bases clipped from V and 6 bases from J, the junction kept 8 bases outside the gene matches. The CDR3 coding sequence is TGCGCCAGCAGCGCCAGGGACAGGGTTTCCAATGAGCAGTTCTTC. As protein: CASSARDRVSNEQFF.

As regards this clone: The junction differs from germline at one of its ends, possibly a read error. The gene calls are TRBV7-9 and TRBJ2-1, with TRBD2 as a possible D gene (7 bases). CDR1 SEHNR and CDR2 FQNEAQ come from the germline V gene (reference sequence). This CDR3 region has 15 residues. This chain's CDR3 is CASSLGYGGANEQFF. The CDR3 DNA follows: TGTGCCAGCAGTTTAGGGTATGGGGGGGCCAATGAGCAGTTCTTC.

V is TRBV29-1 and J is TRBJ1-1, with 7 bases that match TRBD1. The CDR3 length is 16 residues. V lost 1 base to trimming and J lost 4 bases; unmatched junction nucleotides: 12. CDR1 is SQVTM, CDR2 ANQGSEA, per germline. The chain's CDR3 is CSVEGGGWVGVTEAFF. The CDR3 nucleotides read TGCAGCGTTGAAGGAGGGGGCTGGGTTGGGGTCACTGAAGCTTTCTTT.

The chain links TRBV10-3 to TRBJ1-3; 9 nucleotides align to TRBD1. Germline CDR1 is ENHRY and CDR2 is SYGVKD. The CDR3 totals 15 residues. V lost 6 bases to trimming and J lost 2 bases; unmatched junction nucleotides: 5. The CDR3 loop reads CAIRSGTGTGNTIYF. Written as DNA, the CDR3 is TGTGCCATCAGGTCCGGGACAGGGACTGGAAACACCATATATTTT.

This clone was recorded once. This rearrangement joins TRBV5-4 to TRBJ2-7, with TRBD1 identical over 10 bases. The length of the CDR3 is 15 residues. Germline CDR1 SGHNT, CDR2 YYREEE (reference sequence). Trimming took 5 bases from V and 4 from J; bases not matched to a gene: 9. This CDR3 is CASRRSGQGTYEQYF. The CDR3, as DNA: TGTGCCAGCAGGCGGTCGGGACAGGGGACGTACGAGCAGTACTTC.

This chain connects TRBV28 to TRBJ1-1, with D unclear. Per germline, CDR1 MDHEN and CDR2 SYDVKM. The CDR3 loop spans 13 amino acids. Trimming cost V 3 bases and J 6 bases, with 11 bases left between them. CDR3 residues: CASSFLASPEAFF. The CDR3 DNA reads as TGTGCCAGCAGTTTTCTGGCCAGTCCTGAAGCTTTCTTT.

The V call is TRBV29-1, the J call TRBJ1-2; TRBD1 matches 7 bases. V shed 4 bases and J 3 bases; nucleotides not matched to a gene: 14. Per the germline V gene, CDR1 is SQVTM and CDR2 is ANQGSEA. CDR3 length: 16 amino acids. CDR3 sequence: CSVVGFRGSPHYGYTF. The CDR3 DNA reads TGCAGCGTTGTAGGATTCAGGGGGTCCCCCCACTATGGCTACACCTTC.

The V gene is TRBV10-2, the J gene TRBJ1-4; 7 bases fit TRBD1. CDR1 is WSHSY and CDR2 is SAAADI in the germline V gene. The CDR3 is 12 residues long. V shed 5 bases and J 6 bases; nucleotides not matched to a gene: 0. The CDR3 is CASSTGDEKLFF. For the CDR3, the DNA is TGCGCCAGCAGTACAGGGGATGAAAAACTGTTTTTT.

The chain is built from TRBV4-3 and TRBJ1-1; D remains ambiguous. The V end lost 0 bases, the J end lost 6 bases, and 11 bases lay between the germline ends. The CDR3 has 14 amino acids. In germline, CDR1 is LGHNA, CDR2 YSLEER. The chain's CDR3 is CASSQDHSGSEAFF. The DNA for the CDR3 is TGCGCCAGCAGCCAAGATCACAGCGGCTCTGAAGCTTTCTTT.

This clone occurred once. V gene TRBV7-3 combines with J gene TRBJ1-6; D gene uncertain. Per the germline V gene, CDR1 is SGHTA and CDR2 is FQGTGA. Trimming stripped 1 base from V and 9 bases from J, with 13 bases between. The CDR3 totals 15 residues. CDR3 loop: CASSLKGGEGSPLHF. The CDR3, as DNA: TGTGCCAGCAGCTTAAAGGGTGGAGAGGGTTCACCCCTCCACTTT.

The chain combines TRBV5-8 with TRBJ2-5; the D gene is possibly TRBD1 (6 bases). Looked up from germline, CDR1 is SGHTS and CDR2 is YDEGEE. CDR3 length: 15 amino acids. V was shortened by 1 base and J by 2 bases, with 12 bases between the two germline ends. The CDR3 spells CASSLTGQNQETQYF. The CDR3 DNA sequence: TGTGCCAGCAGCTTGACCGGACAGAATCAAGAGACCCAGTACTTC.